In this sample, the clone carrying this T cell receptor beta chain turned up a few times. The target antigen is unknown. Germline values: CDR1 SNHLY, CDR2 FYNNEI. V was clipped by 3 bases and J by 2 bases; unmatched bases: 3. This CDR3 has 16 residues. The data originate from a study of T cell responses to AZD1222 COVID-19 vaccine. General study points: Donors in the cohort were predominantly white British and more often female, and clonal diversity was possibly underestimated.

Clones were sequenced by immunoSEQ multiplex PCR, and TCRdb holds only the in-frame ones, with some missing. The sample includes 60,000 to 90,000 clones, around 80% of them seen just once. The sequencing used peripheral blood, collected 28 days after the second dose of the MenACWY control vaccine. The origin of this receptor is an adult who received the MenACWY meningococcal vaccine as a control. The chain has TRBV2 and TRBJ1-6; TRBD1 aligns across 8 bases. The CDR3: CASSDAGQAYNSPLHF. The CDR3 region has the DNA TGTGCCAGCAGTGACGCGGGACAGGCCTATAATTCACCCCTCCACTTT.